This is a list of T cell receptor beta chains from one sample in a study of T-cell reconstitution after alpha-beta-depleted transplantation in children. TCRdb re-called the PCR reads with MiXCR, one entry per CDR3 protein. The profile shows approximately 34,000 distinct CDR3 sequences, nearly 6.5% of them singletons. The sequences come from peripheral blood, collected 60 days after TCRalphabeta/CD19-depleted stem cell transplant. Receptor source: a child less than two years old who had a stem cell transplant for acute myeloid leukemia, so the T cells may come from the graft donor. CDR3s include the opening cysteine and the closing phenylalanine or tryptophan.

TRBV5-1 CASKLRTGIAGELFF
TRBV6-2/TRBV6-3 CASSYNPGSGRNYEQYF
TRBV7-3 CASSFYGGRSDNEQFF
TRBV10-3 CAIGWSFSGNTIYF
TRBV10-3 CAIRSDRVGLLAYEQYF
TRBV21-1 CASSKALEEVIYGYTF
TRBV7-9 CASSTRDRVETQYF
TRBV30 CAWSYLPGQRLNNEQFF
TRBV27 CASRRGSGGTDTQYF
TRBV6-5 CASSYDSGRAIDTQYF
TRBV7-2 CASSPDRGFSYEQYF
TRBV7-4 CASLLAQDSRNYEQYF
TRBV20-1 CSARRGSGANVLTF
TRBV25-1 CASSSGEQPQHF
TRBV25-1 CASSPGKNIQYF
TRBV29-1 CSVEDTSGYEQYF
TRBV30 CAWITRVGVETQYF
TRBV7-9 CASSSTTETQYF
TRBV4-3 CASSHEGQATLRDEKLFF
TRBV7-9 CASRSGTPGRWPF
TRBV9 CASSPPLGDTQYF
TRBV10-1 CASSELRNTEAFF
TRBV4-3 CASSQDWGSEAFF
TRBV4-3 CASSQDWLQPQHF
TRBV12-3/TRBV12-4 CASYGAGWETQYF
TRBV6-5 CASSYPGGEQYF
TRBV10-2 CASSESVLQETQYF
TRBV6-5 CASSLGERNSPLHF
TRBV29-1 CSETRDRVNEQFF
TRBV7-8 CASSLGGTGRGSEQYF
TRBV30 CAWSFRDRDSYEQYF
TRBV12-3/TRBV12-4 CACSVDRYEQYF
TRBV5-1 CASSSWVPLETQYF
TRBV6-2/TRBV6-3 CASSYSGRINEQFF
TRBV28 CASSIPRTRRHEQYF
TRBV9 CASSVAIAGDNEQFF
TRBV3-1 CASSRGQALPQETQYF
TRBV6-2/TRBV6-3 CASSYGDSRGTEAFF
TRBV20-1 CSASLLAGEIQYF
TRBV25-1 CASPGGQGGDSNQPQHF
TRBV10-3 CAISEVRAYNEQFF
TRBV11-2 CASSLVRGEQYF
TRBV6-4 CASSQGQGNTEAFF
TRBV7-9 CASNPPGTGTEAFF
TRBV5-5 CASLQPTGNTEAFF
TRBV27 CASSLSWAHEQYF
TRBV20-1 CSASRRGNTGELFF
TRBV12-3/TRBV12-4 CASSLGQGAVYGYTF